Sequencing of this TCR beta chain was carried out in a study of T cell responses to AZD1222 COVID-19 vaccine. The assay was immunoSEQ multiplex PCR, and TCRdb's table has in-frame clones only and misses some. The profile covers 100,000 to 150,000 clones, with roughly 93% appearing a single time and 0.9% to 1.2% taken by the ten largest. Germline CDR1 LNHNV, CDR2 YYDKDF (reference sequence). V was pared by 5 bases and J by 0 bases, with 13 bases between. CDR3 length: 16 amino acids. Worth noting for this clone: Its target is not known.

Second-dose recipients at about 4 or about 12 weeks were treated as one pooled group. The study's findings and limits: Donors were chiefly white British, with a greater number of females, and clonal diversity was perhaps underestimated. Vaccination with two AZD1222 doses was followed by a rise in Spike-specific TCR breadth and depth.

This sequence joins TRBV15 and TRBJ2-2, with D possibly being TRBD2 (6 bases). This TCR was sampled from an adult who received the AZD1222 COVID-19 vaccine. The specimen comprised peripheral blood, sampled 28 days after the second AZD1222 dose. This CDR3 is CATSSRDSANTGELFF. Written as DNA, the CDR3 is TGTGCCACCAGCTCGCGGGACTCAGCGAACACCGGGGAGCTGTTTTTT.